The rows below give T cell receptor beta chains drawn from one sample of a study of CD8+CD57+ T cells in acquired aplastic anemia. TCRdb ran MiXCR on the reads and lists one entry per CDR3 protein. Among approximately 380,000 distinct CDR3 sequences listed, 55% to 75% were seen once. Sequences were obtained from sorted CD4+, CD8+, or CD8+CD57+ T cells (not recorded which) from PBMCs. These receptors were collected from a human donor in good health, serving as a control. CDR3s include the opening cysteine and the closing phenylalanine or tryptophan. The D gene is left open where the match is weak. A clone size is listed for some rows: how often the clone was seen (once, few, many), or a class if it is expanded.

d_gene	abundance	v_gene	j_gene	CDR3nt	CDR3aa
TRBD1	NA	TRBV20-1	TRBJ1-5	TGCAGTGCCAGTAGGGTAACAGGGGGGAATCAGCCCCAGCATTTT	CSASRVTGGNQPQHF
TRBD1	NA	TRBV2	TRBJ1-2	TGTGCCAGCAGTCCCATACCCAGGGGGAATAACTATGGCTACACCTTC	CASSPIPRGNNYGYTF
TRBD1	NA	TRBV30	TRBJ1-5	TGTGCCTGGAGTGTATTAGGAACAGGGGGGCATCAGCCCCAGCATTTT	CAWSVLGTGGHQPQHF
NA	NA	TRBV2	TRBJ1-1	TGTGCCAGCAGTCCTGACGGGAGCACTGAAGCTTTCTTT	CASSPDGSTEAFF
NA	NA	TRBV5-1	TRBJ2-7	TGCGCCAGCAGGAGAAGGGAACAATCCTACGAGCAGTACTTC	CASRRREQSYEQYF
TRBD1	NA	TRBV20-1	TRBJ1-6	TGCAGTGCGAGACAGGGGGACAATTCACCCCTCCACTTT	CSARQGDNSPLHF
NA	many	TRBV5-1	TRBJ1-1	TGCGCCAGCCAGCAAGGTGGCCAGCCGAACACTGAAGCTTTCTTT	CASQQGGQPNTEAFF
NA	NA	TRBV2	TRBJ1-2	TGTGCCAGCAGGGAGGCTTACCAACAACATGCCTACACCTTC	CASREAYQQHAYTF
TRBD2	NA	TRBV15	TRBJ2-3	TGTGCCACCAGCATAGGAGGGGAGGGATCAGAACCCCAGTATTTT	CATSIGGEGSEPQYF
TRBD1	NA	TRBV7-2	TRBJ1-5	TGTGCCAGCAGCTTAGAAGGACAGGGCGGGACACAGCCCCAGCATTTT	CASSLEGQGGTQPQHF
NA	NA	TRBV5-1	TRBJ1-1	TGCGCCAGCAGCGCTAGGCGAGAGGGTGGCACTGAAGCTTTCTTT	CASSARREGGTEAFF
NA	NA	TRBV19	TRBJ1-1	TGTGCCAGTAGTCGCCCCCTGGACAGAAGGAACACTGAAGCTTTCTTT	CASSRPLDRRNTEAFF
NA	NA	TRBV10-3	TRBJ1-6	TGTGCCATCAGTGAGTCCCATGGCTTCCACTTT	CAISESHGFHF
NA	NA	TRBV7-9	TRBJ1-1	TGTGCCAGCAGTCATTCACGGGGGGGGGGTGAAGCTTTCTTT	CASSHSRGGGEAFF
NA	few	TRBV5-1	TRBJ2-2	TGCGCCAGCAGCTTAGGCCTAGTCATGTTAGCCGGGGGGCTGTTTTTT	CASSLGLVMLAGGLFF
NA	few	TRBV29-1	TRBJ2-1	TGCAGCGTTGGCCCGTACAATGAGCAGTTCTTC	CSVGPYNEQFF
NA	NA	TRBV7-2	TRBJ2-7	TGTGCCAGCAGCTTGGCGCCGGGTTTTTTCTCTTCCCAGCAGTACTTC	CASSLAPGFFSSQQYF
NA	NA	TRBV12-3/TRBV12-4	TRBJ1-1	TGTGCCAGCAGCCGCAGGGTCGGGGACACTGAAGCTTTCTTT	CASSRRVGDTEAFF
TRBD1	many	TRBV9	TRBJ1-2	TGTGCCAGCAGCGACATGCAGGGGGTGGACTATGGCTACACCTTC	CASSDMQGVDYGYTF
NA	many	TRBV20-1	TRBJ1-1	TGCAGTGCCCTCGGGCCCTCGAGGTTAGAAGCTTTCTTT	CSALGPSRLEAFF